The 5 T cell receptor beta chains given below trace back to one sample, sequenced in a study of blood T cell repertoires in COVID-19 (dated by TCRdb to 2020 to 2022). Preparation of the library involved the immunoSEQ multiplex PCR assay. TCRdb's version of the immuneACCESS table is confined to in-frame rearrangements and falls short of the full clone set. An unresolved V gene accounts for under half of the shortfall where checked; the remainder is of unknown origin. This sample has approximately 110,000 clones in its table, and more than 80% of those were observed once. The leading ten clones occupy around a tenth of the sample. The sample consisted of peripheral blood. The receptors stem from a woman aged 70-85 years with acute or convalescent COVID-19.

This clone has just one count. V usage is TRBV3-1 (or the pseudogene TRBV3-2) and J usage is TRBJ1-3, with D uncertain. The V end lost 3 bases, the J end lost 0 bases, and 12 bases lay between the germline ends. This CDR3 comprises 16 residues. Germline loops: CDR1 LGHDT, CDR2 YNNKEL (reference sequence). DNA for the CDR3: TGTGCCAGCAGCCATACCGGCGGAATCTCTGGAAACACCATATATTTT. It translates to CASSHTGGISGNTIYF.

The chain links TRBV15 to TRBJ2-3, with TRBD1 matching 10 bases. The CDR3 runs to 15 residues. V trimming: 1 base; J trimming: 5 bases; junction bases outside the gene matches: 3. CDR1 is LNHNV, CDR2 YYDKDF, per germline (reference sequence). The CDR3 sequence: CATSRGTGGGDTQYF. The DNA for the CDR3 is TGTGCCACCAGCAGAGGGACAGGGGGGGGAGATACGCAGTATTTT.

This clone has just a few counts. CDR3 loop: CASIMTNNEQFF. DNA of the CDR3: TGTGCCAGCATTATGACAAACAATGAGCAGTTCTTC. This chain connects TRBV6-5 to TRBJ2-1; D unresolved. The CDR3 covers 12 residues. The V gene lost 7 bases and the J gene lost 5 bases, with 9 bases spanning the gap. Germline V gene sequence: CDR1 MNHEY, CDR2 SVGAGI.

The V gene is TRBV3-1 (or the pseudogene TRBV3-2), the J gene TRBJ2-7, with D perhaps TRBD1 (6 bases). V was cut by 2 bases and J by 0 bases, with 8 bases left in between. Germline V gives CDR1 LGHDT, CDR2 YNNKEL (reference sequence). The CDR3 is made up of 14 amino acids. The CDR3 DNA follows: TGTGCCAGCAGCCAAAACAGGGACTCCTACGAGCAGTACTTC. Protein product: CASSQNRDSYEQYF.

V usage is TRBV19 and J usage is TRBJ2-5; weak D call: TRBD1 (6 bases). The CDR3 totals 17 residues. V gave up 1 base and J gave up 5 bases, with 20 bases separating them. The germline V gene has CDR1 LNHDA and CDR2 SQIVND (reference sequence). The CDR3 loop is CASSIVAGAIGMETQYF. DNA for the CDR3: TGTGCCAGTAGTATAGTGGCAGGGGCAATTGGCATGGAGACCCAGTACTTC.